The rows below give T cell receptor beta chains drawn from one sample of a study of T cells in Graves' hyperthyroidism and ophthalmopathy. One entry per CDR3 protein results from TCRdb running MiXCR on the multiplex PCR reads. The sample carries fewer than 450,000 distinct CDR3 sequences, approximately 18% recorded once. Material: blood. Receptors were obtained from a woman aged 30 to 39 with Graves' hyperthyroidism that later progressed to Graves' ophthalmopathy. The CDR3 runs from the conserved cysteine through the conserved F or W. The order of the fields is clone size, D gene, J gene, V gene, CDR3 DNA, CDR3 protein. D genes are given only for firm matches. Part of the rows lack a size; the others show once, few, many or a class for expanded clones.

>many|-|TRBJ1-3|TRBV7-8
TGTGCCAGCAGCCTACTACCGGGACTCTCTGGAAACACCATATATTTT
CASSLLPGLSGNTIYF
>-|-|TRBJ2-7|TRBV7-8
TGTGCCAGCAGCTTATCAGGGATTACCTACGAGCAGTACTTC
CASSLSGITYEQYF
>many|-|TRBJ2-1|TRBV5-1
TGCGCCAGCAGCTTGGTGGGGCCCCTCAATGAGCAGTTCTTC
CASSLVGPLNEQFF
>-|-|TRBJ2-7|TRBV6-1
TGTGCCAGCAGTCCCCCGGGTCTCTCCTACGAGCAGTACTTC
CASSPPGLSYEQYF
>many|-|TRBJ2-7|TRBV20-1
TGCAGTGCCCCGGTGGCAGGGGACTCCTACGAGCAGTACTTC
CSAPVAGDSYEQYF
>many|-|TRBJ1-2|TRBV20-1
TGCAGTGCTACCCAGGGTCGGAACTATGGCTACACCTTC
CSATQGRNYGYTF
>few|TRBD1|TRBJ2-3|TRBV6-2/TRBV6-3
TGTGCCAGCAGTATAACAGGGGGCGGTGCGCAGTATTTT
CASSITGGGAQYF
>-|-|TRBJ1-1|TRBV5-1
TGCGCCAGCACCGCCAGGGGCCGGAACACTGAAGCTTTCTTT
CASTARGRNTEAFF
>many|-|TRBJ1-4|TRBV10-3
TGTGCCATCAGTGACGAGGGGCGCGAAAAACTGTTTTTT
CAISDEGREKLFF
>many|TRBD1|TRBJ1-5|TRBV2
TGTGCCAGCAGTGAAGATAGGACAGGGCGGCGGCCCCAGCATTTT
CASSEDRTGRRPQHF
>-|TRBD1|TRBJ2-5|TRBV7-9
TGTGCCAGCAGCTCCATATCCACCACAGGGGCCCTCGGGGAGACCCAGAACTTC
CASSSISTTGALGETQNF
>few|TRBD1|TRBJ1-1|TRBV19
TGTGCCAGTAGTATCACCCAGGGGGCTGGGCCCGCTTTCTTT
CASSITQGAGPAFF
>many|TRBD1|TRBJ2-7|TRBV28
TGTGCCAGCAGTCTCCCCCGGGACAGGGAGTACGAGCAGTACTTC
CASSLPRDREYEQYF
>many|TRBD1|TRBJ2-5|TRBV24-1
TGTGCCTCACAGGGGGCGCAGAGGGAGACCCAGTACTTC
CASQGAQRETQYF
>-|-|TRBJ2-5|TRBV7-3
TGTGCCAGCAGCCCGAATGTCCACTTC
CASSPNVHF
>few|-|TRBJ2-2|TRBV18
TGTGCCAGCTCACCTCGGCCCCTAGCATCGAACACCGGGGAGCTGTTTTTT
CASSPRPLASNTGELFF
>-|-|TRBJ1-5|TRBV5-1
TGCGCCAGCAGCTTGACCGGGGGAGTGCAGCCCCAGCATTTT
CASSLTGGVQPQHF
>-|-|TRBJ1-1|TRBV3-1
TGTGCCAGCAGCCAAGTGGGTGCAGGGATCACTGAAGCTTTCTTT
CASSQVGAGITEAFF